The rows below give T cell receptor beta chains drawn from one sample of a study of T cell responses to AZD1222 COVID-19 vaccine. TCRdb's table, derived via immunoSEQ multiplex PCR, lists solely in-frame clones and lacks some. The sample contains 45,000 to 70,000 clones, 89% of which appear only once. This material consisted of peripheral blood, taken 28 days after the second AZD1222 dose. Source of these receptors: an adult who received the AZD1222 COVID-19 vaccine. Both conserved end residues are trimmed from each CDR3. D genes are given only for firm matches. A clone size is listed for some rows: how often the clone was seen (once, few, many), or a class if it is expanded.

V gene	clone size	D gene	J gene	CDR3 protein
TRBV7-9	-	-	TRBJ1-1	ASTQRGDTEAF
TRBV7-9	-	-	TRBJ1-5	ASSQRSDNQPQH
TRBV18	once	TRBD2	TRBJ2-3	ASSQMTSGTYTDTQY
TRBV7-3	-	TRBD2	TRBJ2-3	ASSRSGGSTDTQY
TRBV20-1	-	-	TRBJ1-1	SARGGGLAF
TRBV30	-	-	TRBJ1-1	ACYPGQPEAF
TRBV19	-	-	TRBJ1-4	ASSIALGPTNEKLF
TRBV2	-	-	TRBJ2-3	ASGDGSRGTDTQY
TRBV29-1	-	-	TRBJ1-4	SVEVPPNEKLF
TRBV29-1	once	-	TRBJ1-3	SGWAGGNTIY
TRBV5-5	-	-	TRBJ1-1	ASLRGGNTEAF
TRBV4-1	once	-	TRBJ2-2	ASSQDVINTGELF
TRBV11-1	-	-	TRBJ2-3	ASSMGLNTDTQY
TRBV18	-	TRBD2	TRBJ2-3	ASSPRTSSRTDTQY
TRBV27	once	TRBD2	TRBJ2-7	ASSLSPPGLAAEGAHEQY
TRBV15	-	-	TRBJ2-7	ATSRAGGGEVKY
TRBV5-1	-	TRBD1	TRBJ2-3	ASSSERDRATDTQY
TRBV28	-	-	TRBJ1-5	ASNIHRASNQPQH
TRBV7-7	-	-	TRBJ1-2	ASSLVLQGPANYGYT
TRBV14	few	-	TRBJ2-1	ASSPNNEQF
TRBV4-3	-	-	TRBJ2-1	ASSQDRGEQF
TRBV5-6	-	-	TRBJ1-2	ASSFNYGYT
TRBV2	-	-	TRBJ1-4	ASLSRRGNEKLF
TRBV6-1	-	TRBD2	TRBJ2-6	ASSGGTSGTSGANVLT
TRBV6-2/TRBV6-3	-	TRBD2	TRBJ2-3	ASSYSSGPTYSTQY
TRBV27	-	TRBD1	TRBJ1-1	ASSDRGGDSEAF
TRBV6-5	once	TRBD2	TRBJ2-1	ASRPGLAGLKQF
TRBV6-6	-	-	TRBJ1-5	ASARNSNQPQH
TRBV5-6	-	-	TRBJ2-7	ASSRRVGGVSYEQY
TRBV6-2/TRBV6-3	-	-	TRBJ2-1	ASSYGPSYEQF
TRBV29-1	-	TRBD1	TRBJ2-4	SARQGMGLAKNIQY
TRBV13	-	-	TRBJ1-1	ASSLGRTEAF
TRBV7-2	-	-	TRBJ1-5	ASSFWGRGGNQPQH
TRBV7-2	-	-	TRBJ2-1	ASSLPHGLYNEQF
TRBV12-5	-	TRBD2	TRBJ2-3	ASGLGSGRGTDTQY
TRBV5-1	-	TRBD2	TRBJ2-3	ASSPNPSGSGTDTQY
TRBV30	-	TRBD1	TRBJ2-3	AWEQGAASTDTQY